This T cell receptor (beta chain) was profiled in a study of T-cell memory formation after mild COVID-19. Overall study findings and caveats: Some responding clones appeared in pre-infection memory, suggesting cross-reactive memory joined.

This clonotype was picked up a small number of times. Antigen unknown. The CDR3 loop spans 17 amino acids. V trimming: 5 bases; J trimming: 4 bases; junction bases outside the gene matches: 9. CDR1 is SGHTA, CDR2 FQGNSA, per germline. TCRdb independently ran MiXCR on the 5' RACE reads; one entry per CDR3 protein. Of hundreds of thousands of distinct CDR3 sequences in the sample, approximately 24% were seen once. The V and J genes are TRBV7-2 and TRBJ2-3; 13 bases are shared with TRBD2. The TCR sequence derives from an adult woman who had mild COVID-19 (a few samples of this study predate the infection). Cell type and time point are not known. Sequencing used PBMCs or a T cell subset sorted from them (not recorded which). The CDR3 spells CASSLRTSGSRADTQYF. As DNA, the CDR3 is TGTGCCAGCAGCCTTCGGACTAGCGGGAGTCGCGCAGATACGCAGTATTTT.